This TCR beta chain was captured in a study of cytomegalovirus exposure and HLA in healthy donors (dated by TCRdb to about 2017). For context, the study as a whole: An earlier analysis of approximately 590 of the donors reported roughly 300 Gb of sequence data and 117 million unique TCR beta sequences from roughly 200 million T cells. About 280 gigabases of sequencing data and around 85 million unique TCR sequences made up an early release that covered several hundred HLA-typed donors. Among the approximately 400 genotyped donors, around 81% belonged to the genetic ancestry cluster associated with self-reported Caucasian donors. The study aimed to test whether signatures of past pathogen exposure could be identified by cataloging public T cell receptors. Using immunosequencing, the study profiled T cell repertoires from about 620 subjects and related those repertoires to cytomegalovirus serostatus. In addition to the first cohort of 666 subjects, a separate validation cohort of 120 different subjects was used. To predict cytomegalovirus infection status, the study combined high-throughput TCR immunosequencing, statistical association of individual TCRs with disease status, and machine learning. A later analysis re-analyzed previously published TCR beta repertoires from approximately 700 donors and added high-resolution HLA genotyping to study TCR occurrence patterns. Rather than using new phenotypic data, the later analysis identified candidate immune exposures from TCR beta sequences and from how often those sequences occurred across donors. To decide whether each TCR beta V gene segment behaved as functional or pseudogenic, an earlier analysis of fewer than 750 of the donors relied on high-throughput TCR beta sequencing. Alongside the repertoire data, information on donor age, sex, ethnicity and CMV serostatus was compiled. Genome-wide SNP genotypes for about three fifths of the roughly 670 donors were used in a later genetic analysis, which treated that subset as a discovery cohort. Every repertoire in the discovery cohort had been generated on one and the same sequencing platform. HLA typing covered class I and class II loci at four-digit resolution. Typing coverage varied by locus: roughly 629-630 donors for A, B, C, DRB1 and DQB1; approximately 520 for DQA1; about 590 for DPA1; 450 to 480 for DPB1. Roughly 5 DR-DQ haplotypes were handled as single units for association and clustering because linkage in the cohort was strong. On average, about 240,000 unique TCR beta nucleotide sequences were sequenced per donor among some 430 genotyped donors of the cohort, with roughly 18% of those sequences being non-productive. Overall study outcomes, separate from this receptor: In a later analysis, the rate of TCR association differed among HLA loci, with DRB1 alleles having the most associated TCRs and HLA-C alleles having the fewest. Some IMGT-functional V segments, including TRBV6-2 and TRBV6-3, could not be distinguished by the 87-base-pair reads and were therefore excluded. A later genetic analysis associated a missense DCLRE1C variant with V-gene and J-gene trimming of TCR beta chains, and an independent cohort replicated the association. Across donors, most TCR sequences were observed very rarely, whereas some public TCRs were present in many individuals. The earlier analysis of some 560 of the donors excluded seventeen rarely observed V segments, including chromosome 9 orphons, because counts were too low. The presence/absence analyses assumed that sequencing depth was roughly uniform across donors, and that assumption may not be true. For the cohort, immune exposure information was limited to CMV serostatus. According to a later analysis, most CMV-associated TCR beta chains appeared to be HLA-restricted, and the HLA associations seemed to be driven largely by CMV exposure. Because some donors lacked HLA typing at each locus, the association tests relied only on the typed subset. Correlated functional status among segregating V segments might reflect linkage disequilibrium, but an unknown experimental factor could not be ruled out. Cytomegalovirus status was reported to be diagnosed by the classifier with high specificity and sensitivity in both the original and validation cohorts. A later genetic analysis reported fewer N-insertions in productive TCRs among donors in an Asian-associated ancestry cluster than the roughly 700-donor mean. Assigning TCR associations to individual alleles was difficult when HLA alleles, especially DR and DQ, strongly co-occurred. A further reported finding was that TCR beta sequences accurately predicted the HLA-A and HLA-B alleles for most subjects in the first cohort. The study listed 150 to 200 TCR beta chains as associated with cytomegalovirus. The cohort was sequenced for TCR beta chains only, and without alpha or paired-chain data the features that could be detected were limited. A later analysis associated roughly 17,000 TCR beta sequences with specific HLA alleles at a false discovery rate of 0.05. An earlier analysis of around 540 of the donors showed that most TCR beta V segments appeared in productive rearrangements either about 87% or about 30% of the time, which broadly matched IMGT annotations. In a later analysis, HLA-associated TCR beta chains showed more clonal expansion and lower generation probabilities than non-associated chains that were equally common. In vitro tests confirmed that a few of the cytomegalovirus-associated TCR beta chains recognize cytomegalovirus antigens. The authors suggested that the approach could potentially be generalized to other disease states and immunological phenotypes. A later analysis reported that several top co-occurrence clusters appeared linked to parvovirus B19, influenza, CMV and Epstein-Barr virus. A group of highly shared sequence variants was considered likely to be a technical artifact of the sequencing pipeline.

Of note for this clone: It lacks a known antigen. Per-base quality was not reported, and no clone a single base away is much larger than it.

The cohort was made up of under 800 healthy bone marrow donors. At the time of sampling, every cohort member was nominally healthy, though immune exposures that went unrecorded were likely present. The donor was CMV seropositive and belonged to the group of 250 to 350 seropositive cohort members. Every donor gave a peripheral blood sample, and the peripheral blood mononuclear cells from that sample were used for TCR beta sequencing. Genomic DNA extraction from the blood cell samples was performed with the Qiagen DNeasy Blood Extraction Kit. Libraries were made using the immunoSEQ multiplex PCR assay. The multiplex PCR relied on a mix of 60 forward primers for TCR Vbeta segments and 13 reverse primers for TCR Jbeta segments. Amplification of the CDR3 region of rearranged TCR beta genes was performed with a multiplex PCR assay on genomic DNA. The amplified TCR beta libraries were sequenced on the Illumina HiSeq System as 87-base-pair reads. For the original study's pipeline: In a later analysis, roughly 80 million unique TCR beta chains were counted across the approximately 640 repertoires, and roughly 9.9 million of these chains were shared by at least two donors. Raw reads were error-corrected and collapsed into unique sequences by a nearest-neighbor algorithm in which closely related sequences were merged to remove PCR and sequencing errors. Alignment of CDR3 sequences to IMGT reference sequences was used to assign V, D and J gene segments. For a sequence to be retained, at least a six-nucleotide match to both a V gene segment and a J gene segment was required. A rearrangement counted as productive if the CDR3 had no stop codons and remained in frame with V and J, and every other rearrangement counted as non-productive. Following IMGT convention, CDR3 was defined as the stretch from the second conserved V-encoded cysteine up to the conserved J-encoded phenylalanine. The earlier analysis of roughly 590 of the donors excluded sequences that lacked an unambiguous match to a single V gene segment. In an earlier analysis of a few hundred of the donors, V segments were called functional above 56.7% productive rearrangements and were called segregating when the between-donor standard deviation exceeded 5%. A statistical classification framework was built to diagnose cytomegalovirus status from the catalog of TCR beta chain sequences. V and J gene assignment, in a later analysis, came from comparing TCR nucleotide sequences with IMGT/GENE-DB human TR gene sequences. Using the TCRdist pipeline, a later analysis assigned CDR3 sequences along with most-parsimonious VDJ recombination scenarios. In a later analysis, each TCR beta chain was defined by its CDR3 amino acid sequence together with its V-gene family, and reads lacking a unique V-gene family were excluded. A later analysis removed 592 highly shared, low-generation-probability nucleotide sequences to deal with suspected cross-contamination and a sequencing artifact. A later analysis calculated a clonal expansion index for each public chain from normalized within-repertoire ranks of inferred template counts. A later analysis computed generation probabilities with a VDJ recombination model fitted to out-of-frame rearrangements, and checked the results against IGoR. In a later analysis, TCR-TCR, TCR-HLA and TCR-CMV co-occurrence was scored with hypergeometric tests, and a repertoire-size bias correction was applied to TCR pairs. A later analysis estimated false discovery rates by permuting HLA or CMV assignments 20 times. In a later analysis, co-occurring TCRs were grouped using DBSCAN, with TCRdist sequence similarity added in when clustering inside HLA-allele-positive subsets. Co-occurrence clustering excluded repertoires with fewer than 30,000 or more than 120,000 public chains, plus five with anomalous nucleotide sharing. Here the immuneACCESS table is served through TCRdb, limited to in-frame sequences with V and J called. Missing clones are a known gap in these copies; in checked studies unresolved V genes cover under half, and the rest lacks a known reason. V, J and clone size derive from that table, while D and trimming were established from the DNA sequence. This sample is represented by about 55,000 clones; approximately 71% of them were singletons. The ten largest clones capture roughly 35% of the sample.

V drops 5 bases and J drops 0 bases, leaving 8 bases in between. The CDR3 goes from the cysteine to the phenylalanine over 13 residues. CDR3 DNA is the only sequence kept; it has 39 bases, read in frame from the first base. The germline V gene sets CDR1 to MNHNS and CDR2 to SASEGT. The receptor was isolated from a man in his forties in good health and CMV-seropositive. Source material: PBMCs. Recombination joined TRBV6-1 with TRBJ2-7, and TRBD1 may be the D gene, going by 5 matching bases. Here is the DNA: TGTGCCAGCAGTCGCAGGGTCTCCTACGAGCAGTACTTC. Translated, it reads CASSRRVSYEQYF.